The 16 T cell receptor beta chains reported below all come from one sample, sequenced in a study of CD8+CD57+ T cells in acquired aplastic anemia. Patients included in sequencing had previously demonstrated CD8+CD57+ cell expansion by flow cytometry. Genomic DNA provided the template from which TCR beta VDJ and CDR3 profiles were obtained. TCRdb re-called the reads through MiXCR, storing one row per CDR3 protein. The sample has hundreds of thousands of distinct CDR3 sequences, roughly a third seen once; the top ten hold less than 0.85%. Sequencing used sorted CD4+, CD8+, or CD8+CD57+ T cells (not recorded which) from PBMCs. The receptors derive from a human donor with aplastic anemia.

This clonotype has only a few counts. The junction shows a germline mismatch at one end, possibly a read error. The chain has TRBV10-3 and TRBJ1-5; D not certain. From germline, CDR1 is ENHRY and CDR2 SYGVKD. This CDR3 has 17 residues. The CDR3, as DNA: TGTGCCAGCAGTGAAACCGTACGCGCGTTCAGCAATCAGCCCCAGCATTTT. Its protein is CASSETVRAFSNQPQHF.

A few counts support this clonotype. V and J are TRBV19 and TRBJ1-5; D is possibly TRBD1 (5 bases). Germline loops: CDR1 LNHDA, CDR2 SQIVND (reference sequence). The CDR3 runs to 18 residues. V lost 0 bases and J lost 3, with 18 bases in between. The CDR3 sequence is CASSIDRAPGRHNQPQHF. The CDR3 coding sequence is TGTGCCAGTAGTATAGATCGGGCCCCGGGACGTCACAATCAGCCCCAGCATTTT.

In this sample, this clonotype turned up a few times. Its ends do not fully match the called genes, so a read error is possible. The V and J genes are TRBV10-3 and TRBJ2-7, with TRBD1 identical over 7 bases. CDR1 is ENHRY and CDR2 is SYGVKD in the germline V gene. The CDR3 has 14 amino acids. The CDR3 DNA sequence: TGTGCCAGCAGTTGGGGGACAGACATCTACGAGCAGTACTTC. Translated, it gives CASSWGTDIYEQYF.

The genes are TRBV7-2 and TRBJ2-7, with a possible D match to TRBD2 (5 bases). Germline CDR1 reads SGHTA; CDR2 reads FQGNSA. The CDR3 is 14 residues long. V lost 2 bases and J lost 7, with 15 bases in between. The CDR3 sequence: CASSLSLLEAEQYF. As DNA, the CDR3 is TGTGCCAGCAGCTTATCACTCCTGGAGGCGGAGCAGTACTTC.

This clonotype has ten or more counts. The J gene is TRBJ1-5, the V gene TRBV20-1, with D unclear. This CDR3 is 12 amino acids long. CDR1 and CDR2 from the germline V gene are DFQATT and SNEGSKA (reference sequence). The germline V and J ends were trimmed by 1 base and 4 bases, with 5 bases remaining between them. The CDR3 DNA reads TGCAGTGCTAGAGTCCAAAATCAGCCCCAGCATTTT. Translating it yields CSARVQNQPQHF.

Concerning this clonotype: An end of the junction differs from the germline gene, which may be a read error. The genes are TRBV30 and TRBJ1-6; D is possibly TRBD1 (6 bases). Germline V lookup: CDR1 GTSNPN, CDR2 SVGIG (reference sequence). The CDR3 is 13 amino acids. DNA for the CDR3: TGTGCCTGGCGGGACACCCATAATCCACCCCTCCACTTT. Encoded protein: CAWRDTHNPPLHF.

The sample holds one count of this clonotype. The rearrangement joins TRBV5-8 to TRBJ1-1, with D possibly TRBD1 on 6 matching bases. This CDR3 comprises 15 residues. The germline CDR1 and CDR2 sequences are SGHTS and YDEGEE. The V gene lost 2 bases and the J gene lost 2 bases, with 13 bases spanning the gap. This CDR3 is CASSFLQGYNTEAFF. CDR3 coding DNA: TGTGCCAGCAGCTTTTTACAGGGTTACAACACTGAAGCTTTCTTT.

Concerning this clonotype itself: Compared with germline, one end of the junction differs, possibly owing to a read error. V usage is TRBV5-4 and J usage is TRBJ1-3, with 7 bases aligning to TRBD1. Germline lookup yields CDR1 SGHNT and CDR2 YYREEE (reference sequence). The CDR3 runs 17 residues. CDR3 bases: TGTGCCAGCAGCTTGGCGGATAGGGGGCTGGCTGGAGACACCATATATTTT. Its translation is CASSLADRGLAGDTIYF.

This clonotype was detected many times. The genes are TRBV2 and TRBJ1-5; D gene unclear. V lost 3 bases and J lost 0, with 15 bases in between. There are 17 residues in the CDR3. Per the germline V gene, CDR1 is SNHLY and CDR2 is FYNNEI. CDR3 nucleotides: TGTGCCAGCAGTGACGAGGACGGACCCTATAGCAATCAGCCCCAGCATTTT. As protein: CASSDEDGPYSNQPQHF.

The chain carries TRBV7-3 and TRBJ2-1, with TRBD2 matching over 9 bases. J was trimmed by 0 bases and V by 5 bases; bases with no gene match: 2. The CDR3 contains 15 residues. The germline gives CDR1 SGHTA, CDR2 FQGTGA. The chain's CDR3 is CASSAGGSSYNEQFF. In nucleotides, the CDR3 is TGTGCCAGCAGCGCGGGGGGGAGCTCCTACAATGAGCAGTTCTTC.

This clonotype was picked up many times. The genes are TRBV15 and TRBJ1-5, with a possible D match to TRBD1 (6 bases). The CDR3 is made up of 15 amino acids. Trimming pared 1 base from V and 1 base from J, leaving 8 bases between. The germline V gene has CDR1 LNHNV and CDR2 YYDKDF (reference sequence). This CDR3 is CATSRGQGSNQPQHF. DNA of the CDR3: TGTGCCACCAGCAGAGGGCAGGGGAGCAATCAGCCCCAGCATTTT.

The CDR3 nucleotides are TGTGCCAGCAGCTTGGTCCGGGACAGCAATTCACCCCTCCACTTT. Protein: CASSLVRDSNSPLHF. The gene calls are TRBV5-5 and TRBJ1-6, with 7 bases aligning to TRBD1. The germline gives CDR1 SGHKS, CDR2 YYEKEE (reference sequence). The CDR3 has 15 residues. V shed 0 bases, J shed 7 bases, and the junction held 4 bases outside the gene matches.

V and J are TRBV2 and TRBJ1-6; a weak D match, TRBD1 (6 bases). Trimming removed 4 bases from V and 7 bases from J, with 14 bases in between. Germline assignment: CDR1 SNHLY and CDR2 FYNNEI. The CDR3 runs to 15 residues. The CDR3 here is CASSGPGQMNSPLHF. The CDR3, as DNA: TGTGCCAGCAGTGGGCCCGGACAGATGAATTCACCCCTCCACTTT.

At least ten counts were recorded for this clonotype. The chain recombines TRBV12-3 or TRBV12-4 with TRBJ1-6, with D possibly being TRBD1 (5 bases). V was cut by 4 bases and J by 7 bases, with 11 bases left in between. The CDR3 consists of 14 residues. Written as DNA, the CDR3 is TGTGCCAGCAGTTCGGGGCAGAAGAATTCACCCCTCCACTTT. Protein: CASSSGQKNSPLHF.

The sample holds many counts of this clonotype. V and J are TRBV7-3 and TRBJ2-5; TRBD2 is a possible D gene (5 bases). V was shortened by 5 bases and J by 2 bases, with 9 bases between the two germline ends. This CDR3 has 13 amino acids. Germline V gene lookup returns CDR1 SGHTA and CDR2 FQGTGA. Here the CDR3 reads CASSLRDQETQYF. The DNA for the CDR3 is TGTGCCAGCAGCCTCCGGGATCAAGAGACCCAGTACTTC.

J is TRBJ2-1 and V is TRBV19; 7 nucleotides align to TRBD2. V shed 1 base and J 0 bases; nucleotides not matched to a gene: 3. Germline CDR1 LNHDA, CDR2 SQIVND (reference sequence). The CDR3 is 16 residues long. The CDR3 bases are TGTGCCAGTAGTATAGCTGGGGGGGTCTCCTACAATGAGCAGTTCTTC. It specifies CASSIAGGVSYNEQFF.